The rows below give T cell receptor beta chains drawn from one sample of a study of shared clonotypes between healthy human individuals. Profiling relied on immunoSEQ multiplex PCR, and the TCRdb table lists in-frame clones only, not all of them. The profile shows roughly 2.2 million clones, approximately 90% of them singletons. Sequenced material: naive CD4+ T cells from PBMCs. Every receptor here comes from a man in his late teens or twenties in good health. Some clones in this sample may be carry-over from other donors' samples. Both conserved end residues are part of each CDR3. D genes are given only for firm matches. The listing skips clone size in some rows; elsewhere it reads once, few, many or a size class.

TRBV28	-	TRBJ1-4	-	CASSSPSGRTNEKLFF	TGTGCCAGCAGCTCACCCTCAGGGCGGACTAATGAAAAACTGTTTTTT
TRBV5-4	-	TRBJ2-7	TRBD1	CASKPRQGVYEQYF	TGTGCCAGCAAGCCGAGACAGGGTGTCTACGAGCAGTACTTC
TRBV19	-	TRBJ1-5	-	CAHPRGGSNQPQHF	TGTGCCCATCCCAGGGGAGGCAGCAATCAGCCCCAGCATTTT
TRBV28	-	TRBJ1-3	-	CASSFFNSGNTIYF	TGTGCCAGCAGTTTCTTCAACTCTGGAAACACCATATATTTT
TRBV28	-	TRBJ2-3	-	CASSAAGTWVRDTQYF	TGTGCCAGCAGCGCCGCCGGGACTTGGGTGAGAGATACGCAGTATTTT
TRBV7-2	-	TRBJ2-2	TRBD1	CASSLVGQGYTGELFF	TGTGCCAGCAGCTTAGTGGGACAGGGCTACACCGGGGAGCTGTTTTTT
TRBV4-1	-	TRBJ2-3	-	CASSQGGAGADTQYF	TGCGCCAGCAGCCAAGGGGGGGCAGGGGCAGATACGCAGTATTTT
TRBV28	-	TRBJ2-1	TRBD1	CASGVGEGQGKSSGIF	TGTGCCAGCGGGGTGGGAGAGGGACAGGGTAAGTCGTCCGGTATCTTC
TRBV28	-	TRBJ2-7	TRBD1	CASTQGQVYEQYF	TGTGCCAGCACTCAGGGACAGGTCTACGAGCAGTACTTC
TRBV18	-	TRBJ2-3	-	CASSPGPTDTQYF	TGTGCCAGCTCACCTGGACCCACAGATACGCAGTATTTT
TRBV9	-	TRBJ2-3	-	CASSVGATLTTTDTQYF	TGTGCCAGCAGCGTAGGGGCCACCCTTACCACCACAGATACGCAGTATTTT
TRBV4-2	-	TRBJ2-7	TRBD1	CASSQDGDRGRDEQYF	TGTGCCAGCAGCCAAGATGGGGACAGGGGGAGAGACGAGCAGTACTTC
TRBV29-1	few	TRBJ1-5	TRBD1	CSVSGTGNQPQHF	TGCAGCGTATCCGGGACAGGCAATCAGCCCCAGCATTTT
TRBV7-9	-	TRBJ1-2	TRBD1	CASSRQGGKGNYGYTF	TGTGCCAGCAGCCGACAGGGGGGAAAAGGGAACTATGGCTACACCTTC
TRBV27	-	TRBJ1-6	-	CASRLKPGPGNSPLHF	TGTGCCAGCAGACTAAAACCGGGACCTGGTAATTCACCCCTCCACTTT
TRBV6-5	-	TRBJ2-3	TRBD2	CASRRLAGGTDTQYF	TGTGCCAGCAGAAGACTAGCGGGAGGGACAGATACGCAGTATTTT
TRBV6-1	-	TRBJ2-7	-	CASSTRTGRDEQYF	TGTGCCAGCAGTACCCGGACAGGGAGGGACGAGCAGTACTTC
TRBV18	-	TRBJ2-7	-	CASSPGQGIVYEQYF	TGTGCCAGCTCACCCGGCCAGGGGATTGTTTACGAGCAGTACTTC
TRBV28	-	TRBJ2-7	-	CASSLSFGAGEQYF	TGTGCCAGCAGTTTATCCTTCGGGGCGGGCGAGCAGTACTTC
TRBV7-3	-	TRBJ1-2	TRBD1	CASSLFGRGQDYGYTF	TGTGCCAGCAGCTTATTTGGCAGGGGGCAGGACTATGGCTACACCTTC
TRBV5-1	-	TRBJ1-3	-	CASSLAIVTAPSGNTIYF	TGCGCCAGCAGCTTGGCCATCGTCACAGCTCCCTCTGGAAACACCATATATTTT
TRBV11-2	-	TRBJ2-1	TRBD2	CASSRLSDPGLGNNEQFF	TGTGCCAGCAGCCGACTCTCAGACCCGGGACTAGGGAACAATGAGCAGTTCTTC
TRBV4-3	-	TRBJ1-1	TRBD1	CASSQGTRTGDTEAFF	TGCGCCAGCAGCCAAGGCACAAGGACAGGGGACACTGAAGCTTTCTTT
TRBV18	few	TRBJ2-2	TRBD2	CASSRLADNTGELFF	TGTGCCAGCTCACGACTAGCTGACAACACCGGGGAGCTGTTTTTT
TRBV23-1	-	TRBJ2-7	-	CASSQLKRTTSSYEQYF	TGCGCCAGCAGTCAGCTAAAGCGGACAACAAGCTCCTACGAGCAGTACTTC
TRBV19	few	TRBJ1-1	-	CASTLNTEAFF	TGTGCCAGTACACTGAACACTGAAGCTTTCTTT
TRBV5-1	-	TRBJ1-5	TRBD1	CASSLEGQGGQPQHF	TGCGCCAGCAGCTTGGAGGGACAGGGTGGTCAGCCCCAGCATTTT
TRBV2	-	TRBJ2-3	TRBD2	CASRPPNFAGVTDTQYF	TGTGCCAGCAGACCTCCTAACTTTGCGGGAGTCACAGATACGCAGTATTTT
TRBV5-4	-	TRBJ2-2	TRBD2	CASSLVRGRALGGELFF	TGTGCCAGCAGCTTGGTTCGCGGGAGGGCCTTGGGCGGGGAGCTGTTTTTT
TRBV19	-	TRBJ2-3	-	CASSIRRISTDTQYF	TGTGCCAGTAGTATCCGCAGGATAAGCACAGATACGCAGTATTTT
TRBV6-1	few	TRBJ1-2	-	CASRTSSGYGYTF	TGTGCCAGCAGGACGTCATCGGGCTATGGCTACACCTTC
TRBV19	-	TRBJ1-2	TRBD1	CASSSQDRGYGYTF	TGTGCCAGTAGTTCCCAGGACAGGGGCTATGGCTACACCTTC
TRBV4-1	-	TRBJ2-7	-	CASSKSPGSISSYEQYF	TGCGCCAGCAGCAAAAGCCCGGGCTCGATTAGCTCCTACGAGCAGTACTTC
TRBV29-1	-	TRBJ2-1	TRBD2	CSASGSGHNEQFF	TGCAGCGCAAGCGGGAGTGGCCACAATGAGCAGTTCTTC
TRBV30	-	TRBJ2-7	TRBD2	CAWNSGRDEQYF	TGTGCCTGGAATAGCGGGAGAGACGAGCAGTACTTC
TRBV5-1	-	TRBJ2-5	-	CASSLVGSETQYF	TGCGCCAGCAGCTTGGTCGGGTCAGAGACCCAGTACTTC
TRBV6-9	-	TRBJ2-1	-	CASKLGQFIYNEQFF	TGTGCCAGCAAACTTGGGCAATTTATCTACAATGAGCAGTTCTTC
TRBV6-1	-	TRBJ1-2	-	CASSEASGRGGYTF	-
TRBV30	-	TRBJ2-2	TRBD2	CAWSGRGGELFF	TGTGCCTGGAGCGGGAGGGGCGGGGAGCTGTTTTTT
TRBV18	-	TRBJ2-2	TRBD2	CASSPNWPGRTGELFF	TGTGCCAGCTCACCAAATTGGCCCGGGAGGACCGGGGAGCTGTTTTTT
TRBV10-3	-	TRBJ2-4	-	CAISEPGAAKNIQYF	TGTGCCATCAGTGAGCCAGGCGCGGCCAAAAACATTCAGTACTTC
TRBV10-1	-	TRBJ1-1	-	CASSVNRLNTEAFF	TGCGCCAGCAGTGTTAACAGGTTGAACACTGAAGCTTTCTTT
TRBV2	once	TRBJ1-2	TRBD1	CASSGGTEYAYGYTF	TGTGCCAGCAGTGGCGGGACAGAATACGCTTATGGCTACACCTTC
TRBV19	-	TRBJ2-1	-	CASSYAGTRSVNEQFF	TGTGCCAGTAGTTACGCGGGAACTCGGAGCGTAAATGAGCAGTTCTTC
TRBV5-1	-	TRBJ2-3	-	CASSLGTQIGDTQYF	TGCGCCAGCAGCCTCGGGACGCAAATTGGAGATACGCAGTATTTT
TRBV7-3	-	TRBJ2-3	TRBD2	CASSLVGTSGTTDTQYF	TGTGCCAGCAGCTTAGTCGGGACTAGCGGGACCACAGATACGCAGTATTTT
TRBV19	once	TRBJ2-7	-	CASSMGLGPLGTYEQYF	TGTGCCAGTAGTATGGGGCTCGGGCCCTTGGGGACCTACGAGCAGTACTTC
TRBV5-1	-	TRBJ2-5	-	CASSFGGVVETQYF	TGCGCCAGCAGCTTCGGGGGAGTGGTGGAGACCCAGTACTTC
TRBV5-1	-	TRBJ2-2	-	CASNSLGQNTGELFF	TGCGCCAGCAACAGCCTGGGACAGAACACCGGGGAGCTGTTTTTT
TRBV10-3	-	TRBJ1-5	-	CAISESGGGQPQHF	TGTGCCATCAGTGAGTCCGGGGGGGGTCAGCCCCAGCATTTT